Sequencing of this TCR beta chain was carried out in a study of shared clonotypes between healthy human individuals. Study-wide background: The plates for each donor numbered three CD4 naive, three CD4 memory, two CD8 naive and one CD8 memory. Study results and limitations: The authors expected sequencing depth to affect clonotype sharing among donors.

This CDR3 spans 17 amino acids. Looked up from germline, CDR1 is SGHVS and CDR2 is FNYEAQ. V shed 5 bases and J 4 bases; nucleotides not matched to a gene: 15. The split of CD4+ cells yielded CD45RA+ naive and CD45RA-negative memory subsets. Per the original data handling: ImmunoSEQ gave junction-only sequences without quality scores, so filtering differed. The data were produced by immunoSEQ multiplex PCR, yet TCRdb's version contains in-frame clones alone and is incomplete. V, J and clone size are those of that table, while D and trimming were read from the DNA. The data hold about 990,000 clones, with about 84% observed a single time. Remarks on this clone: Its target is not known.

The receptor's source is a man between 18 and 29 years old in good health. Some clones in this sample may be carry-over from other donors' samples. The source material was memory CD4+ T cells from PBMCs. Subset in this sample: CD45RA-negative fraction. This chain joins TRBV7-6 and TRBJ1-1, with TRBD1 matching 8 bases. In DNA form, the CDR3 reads TGTGCCAGCAGCCCCACTTCTTTTGAACAGGGGGGCACTGAAGCTTTCTTT. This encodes CASSPTSFEQGGTEAFF.